This T cell receptor beta chain was sequenced for a study of human T cells and chemical hapten exposure. Study-wide findings and caveats: Sensitizing with DPC caused no change in TCRs above 1 in 1000 frequency.

CDR1 and CDR2 (germline): SGHDT, YYEEEE. There are 14 residues in the CDR3. Between the trimmed V and J ends, which lost 0 bases and 3 bases, there was a span of 10 bases. Concerning this clonotype: The antigen is not known.

The time point here: patch test 1, 2 weeks after DPC sensitization. Treatment here: therapeutic diphenylcyclopropenone sensitization with weekly scalp DPC. Individual cDNA molecules (in the library) carried attached unique molecular identifiers. TCRdb re-called the RACE reads with MiXCR, one entry per CDR3 protein. The sample lists a few hundred thousand distinct CDR3 sequences, 4% to 5.5% occurring once. The specimen comprised whole blood, sampled in connection with sensitization to the hapten diphenylcyclopropenone (DPC). The receptor comes from a woman aged 45-59 years with alopecia areata. Some clones in this sample may be carry-over from other donors' samples. The chain couples TRBV5-6 to TRBJ2-7; D possibly corresponds to TRBD2 (6 bases). The DNA of the CDR3 is TGTGCCAGCAGCTTGGAGGAGGGCCTCTACGAGCAGTACTTC. Translation gives CASSLEEGLYEQYF.